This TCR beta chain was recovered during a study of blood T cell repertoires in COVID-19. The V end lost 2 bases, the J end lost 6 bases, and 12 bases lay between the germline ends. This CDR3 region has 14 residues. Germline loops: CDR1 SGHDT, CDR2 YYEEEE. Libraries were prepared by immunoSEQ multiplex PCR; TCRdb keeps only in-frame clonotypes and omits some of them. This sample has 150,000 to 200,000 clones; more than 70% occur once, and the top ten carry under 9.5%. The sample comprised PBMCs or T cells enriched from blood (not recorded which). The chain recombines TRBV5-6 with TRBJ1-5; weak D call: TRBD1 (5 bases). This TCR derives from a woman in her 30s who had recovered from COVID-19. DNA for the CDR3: TGTGCCAGCAGCTTATGGACATCCGCTCAGCCCCAGCATTTT. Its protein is CASSLWTSAQPQHF.